One and the same sample provided the 11 T cell receptor beta chains below, sequenced in a study of blood T cell repertoires in COVID-19. The table came from immunoSEQ multiplex PCR; TCRdb's copy has only in-frame clones and leaves some out. Of tens of thousands of clones in the sample, around nine tenths were seen once. Sequencing used peripheral blood. These TCRs come from a man between 65 and 85 years old with active or convalescent COVID-19.

V and J are TRBV30 and TRBJ2-3; 9 nucleotides align to TRBD1. With 3 bases clipped from V and 3 bases from J, the junction kept 4 bases outside the gene matches. This CDR3 is 14 amino acids long. Germline loops: CDR1 GTSNPN, CDR2 SVGIG (reference sequence). The DNA of the CDR3 is TGTGCCTGGAGCCGACAGGGGGGTACAGATACGCAGTATTTT. Protein: CAWSRQGGTDTQYF.

The V call is TRBV9, the J call TRBJ2-5; 14 nucleotides match TRBD2. With 4 bases clipped from V and 0 bases from J, the junction kept 8 bases outside the gene matches. CDR3 length: 18 amino acids. Germline V gene data show CDR1 as SGDLS and CDR2 as YYNGEE. CDR3 sequence (DNA): TGTGCCAGCAGCCCTCAGGGACTAGCGGGAGCGTACCAAGAGACCCAGTACTTC. Protein product: CASSPQGLAGAYQETQYF.

The chain uses TRBV11-3 and TRBJ2-7, with D tentatively TRBD1 (5 bases). Germline values: CDR1 SGHNT, CDR2 YENEEA. V was shortened by 3 bases and J by 3 bases, with 9 bases between the two germline ends. This CDR3 has 13 amino acids. CDR3 nucleotides: TGTGCCAGCAGCTTGACAGCGAGCTACGAGCAGTACTTC. Encoded protein: CASSLTASYEQYF.

A single count supports this clone. V usage is TRBV2 and J usage is TRBJ1-2; 7 nucleotides agree with TRBD1. The germline V gene has CDR1 SNHLY and CDR2 FYNNEI. The CDR3 is 14 residues long. V lost 0 bases and J lost 4; bases outside the gene matches: 2. CDR3 nucleotides: TGTGCCAGCAGTGAAGCGCGGGACAGCTATGGCTACACCTTC. Translation: CASSEARDSYGYTF.

The chain couples TRBV6-5 to TRBJ2-7, with no clear D. V was clipped by 5 bases and J by 2 bases, with 7 bases between them. There are 12 residues in the CDR3. Germline V gives CDR1 MNHEY, CDR2 SVGAGI. The CDR3 DNA follows: TGTGCCAGCAGTCCTAGACCCTACGAGCAGTACTTC. Translating it yields CASSPRPYEQYF.

This chain links TRBV5-4 with TRBJ2-5, with D possibly being TRBD2 (7 bases). This CDR3 spans 17 amino acids. Germline CDR1 is SGHNT and CDR2 is YYREEE (reference sequence). V gave up 0 bases and J gave up 7 bases, with 22 bases separating them. The CDR3 is CASSLDALGGAAGTQYF. The CDR3 nucleotides read TGTGCCAGCAGCTTGGACGCCCTAGGGGGGGCGGCGGGGACCCAGTACTTC.

The chain joins TRBV6-5 to TRBJ1-2; the D gene is possibly TRBD1 (6 bases). The V gene's germline CDR1 is MNHEY and CDR2 SVGAGI. The CDR3 is 15 amino acids. Deletions cut 5 bases from V and 4 bases from J, with 17 bases between. DNA for the CDR3: TGTGCCAGCAGTAATTACCCACAGGGATCCTATGGCTACACCTTC. Protein sequence: CASSNYPQGSYGYTF.

The chain joins TRBV6-5 to TRBJ1-1, with D unresolved. The V end was cut by 4 bases, the J end by 0 bases, with 9 bases between. In germline, CDR1 is MNHEY, CDR2 SVGAGI. There are 14 residues in the CDR3. The chain's CDR3 is CASSFDTMNTEAFF. CDR3 coding DNA: TGTGCCAGCAGTTTTGACACCATGAACACTGAAGCTTTCTTT.

The chain couples TRBV15 to TRBJ2-3; 10 nucleotides match TRBD2. V shed 1 base, J shed 3 bases, and the junction held 10 bases outside the gene matches. CDR1 is LNHNV and CDR2 is YYDKDF in the germline V gene (reference sequence). The CDR3 runs 18 residues. CDR3 in amino acids: CATSRVRGGLARTDTQYF. The CDR3 DNA follows: TGTGCCACCAGCAGAGTACGAGGGGGACTAGCGAGGACAGATACGCAGTATTTT. The variable domain in full, with the rest retrieved from reference TRBV15 and TRBJ2-3, is DAMVIQNPRYQVTQFGKPVTLSCSQTLNHNVMYWYQQKSSQAPKLLFHYYDKDFNNEADTPDNFQSRRPNTSFCFLDIRSPGLGDTAMYLCATSRVRGGLARTDTQYFGPGTRLTVL.

This chain connects TRBV27 to TRBJ2-3, with 11 bases lining up with TRBD2. Unmatched junction bases numbered 4, after V lost 9 bases and J lost 5 bases. Germline CDR1 and CDR2: MNHEY and SMNVEV (reference sequence). CDR3 length: 13 residues. CDR3 amino acids: CASTSGGIDTQYF. The CDR3, as DNA: TGTGCCAGTACTAGCGGGGGCATAGATACGCAGTATTTT.

V usage is TRBV9 and J usage is TRBJ2-3, with D possibly being TRBD2 (6 bases). Germline V gives CDR1 SGDLS, CDR2 YYNGEE. CDR3 length: 13 residues. Trimming pared 3 bases from V and 5 bases from J, leaving 10 bases between. The CDR3 nucleotides read TGTGCCAGCAGCGGGGGGGAAGAAGATACGCAGTATTTT. This sequence encodes CASSGGEEDTQYF.